The TCR beta chain described here comes from a study of T cells in Graves' hyperthyroidism and ophthalmopathy (dated 2019 in TCRdb). In terms of the full investigation: Peripheral blood was collected at initial diagnosis, before any treatment. The approximately 90 discovery patients were randomly split 7:3 into training and test sets. According to the paper, TCR Vbeta CDR3 sequencing was carried out on roughly 130 peripheral blood samples, which came from about 45 ophthalmopathy, 80 or so hyperthyroidism and some 17 progressor patients. In addition, the study compared T-cell repertoires in thyroid tissue and in blood from about 6 Graves' hyperthyroidism patients. After sampling, hyperthyroidism patients received methimazole starting at 30 mg daily, and ophthalmopathy patients received high-dose intravenous methylprednisolone. A discovery cohort of about 100 patients, roughly 43 with Graves' ophthalmopathy and approximately 57 with stable Graves' hyperthyroidism, was used to find distinguishing TCR V-J signatures. Whether ophthalmopathy could be predicted prospectively was tested in an independent validation cohort made up of roughly 20 hyperthyroidism patients plus 17 patients who later progressed to ophthalmopathy. Findings and caveats that apply to the study as a whole: Blood samples also contained most of the expanded thyroid clonotypes (frequency above 0.001), which suggests that blood repertoires may reflect thyroid immune responses. No statistical method was used to fix the sample size in advance, and group allocation was not hidden from the investigators. In cross-validation, a model built on a 13 V-J signature told ophthalmopathy apart from stable hyperthyroidism with approximately 90% sensitivity and about 81% specificity, and in testing the same model reached 80%/75%. In validation, progression to ophthalmopathy was predicted by the model with about 70% sensitivity and around 75% specificity, a median of roughly 6.4 months before onset.

A patient counted as having stable Graves' hyperthyroidism if no progression to ophthalmopathy occurred over 18 months of follow-up. Hyperthyroidism patients were aged 18 to 65 years and newly diagnosed, with disease duration of less than 2 months. Any patient with an uncontrolled infection, another autoimmune disease, pregnancy or lactation was excluded. Clinical symptoms, serum thyroxine and TRAb, thyroid ultrasound, and orbital computed tomography formed the basis for the diagnoses. Ficoll-Paque density gradient centrifugation was used to isolate PBMCs from approximately 10 ml of fresh peripheral blood. Total RNA was extracted using Trizol reagent, and RNA quality was assessed on an Agilent 2100 Bioanalyzer. TCR beta CDR3 regions were amplified from RNA transcripts. For the first round of RT-PCR on the TCR CDR3, the HTBI primer set was used together with the Qiagen OneStep RT-PCR kit. Libraries were constructed in a second round of multiplex PCR, after which size selection and purification were performed. The libraries were sequenced on an Illumina HiSeq2000 using paired-end 100 bp reads. The authors' analysis ran thus. SOAPnuke was used to process the raw data, throwing out any read that contained adapters or uncalled bases, had a mean Phred below 15, or lacked an exact constant-primer or identifier match. High-quality paired reads were merged with COPE v1.2.5, and unique nucleotide sequences were defined as clonotypes. Clonotypes were aligned to IMGT TRBV, TRBD and TRBJ reference segments using MiTCR v1.1. Only V-J combinations with frequency above 0.0001, covering about 99% of repertoires, were analysed. A TCS score was defined as the ratio of F50 (clonal expansion) to E x V (chaos), with BLOSUM62-based TCRdist applied between CDR3 peptides within each V-J. Welch's t-statistics and random forest reduced several hundred V-J features to some 14, which were used in a naive Bayes classifier (R e1071). The public reads were reprocessed in TCRdb via fastp at Q25 and MiXCR, keeping in-frame beta chains. Identical CDR3 proteins give one entry, which carries the most common genes and DNA. It is TCRdb's table, rather than the study itself, that gives the V and J calls and clone size. For this sample the table gives fewer than 650,000 distinct CDR3 sequences, of which about 14% were detected only once. Of the sample, approximately 15% falls within the top ten clones.

In this sample, this clonotype turned up many times. Its specific antigen is unknown. At one boundary the junction diverges from the germline segment, which might be a read error. CDR1 is given as GTSNPN and CDR2 as SVGIG, both from the germline V gene (reference sequence). From the cysteine through the phenylalanine, the CDR3 covers 16 amino acids. Of the read, only the CDR3 DNA is kept; its 48 bases are in frame from base 1. The rearrangement combines TRBV30 with TRBJ2-3; confidence is insufficient to name the D gene. The sequencing sample was made of blood. This clonotype was sampled from a woman in her 40s with Graves' hyperthyroidism. The CDR3 protein is CAWKSPGHSSTDTQYF. The sequenced DNA: TGTGCCTGGAAATCTCCCGGGCATTCCAGCACAGATACACAGTATTTT.